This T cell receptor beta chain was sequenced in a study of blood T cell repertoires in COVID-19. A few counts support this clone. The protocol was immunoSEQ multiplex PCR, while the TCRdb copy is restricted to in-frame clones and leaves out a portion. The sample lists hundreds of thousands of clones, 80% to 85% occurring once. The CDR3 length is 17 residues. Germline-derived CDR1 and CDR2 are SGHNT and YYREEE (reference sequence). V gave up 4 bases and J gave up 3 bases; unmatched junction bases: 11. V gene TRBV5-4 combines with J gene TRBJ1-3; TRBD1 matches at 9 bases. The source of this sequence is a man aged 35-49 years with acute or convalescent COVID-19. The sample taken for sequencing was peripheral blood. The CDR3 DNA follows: TGTGCCAGCAGCACAACAACAGGGGGCTACGGTGGAAACACCATATATTTT. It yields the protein CASSTTTGGYGGNTIYF.